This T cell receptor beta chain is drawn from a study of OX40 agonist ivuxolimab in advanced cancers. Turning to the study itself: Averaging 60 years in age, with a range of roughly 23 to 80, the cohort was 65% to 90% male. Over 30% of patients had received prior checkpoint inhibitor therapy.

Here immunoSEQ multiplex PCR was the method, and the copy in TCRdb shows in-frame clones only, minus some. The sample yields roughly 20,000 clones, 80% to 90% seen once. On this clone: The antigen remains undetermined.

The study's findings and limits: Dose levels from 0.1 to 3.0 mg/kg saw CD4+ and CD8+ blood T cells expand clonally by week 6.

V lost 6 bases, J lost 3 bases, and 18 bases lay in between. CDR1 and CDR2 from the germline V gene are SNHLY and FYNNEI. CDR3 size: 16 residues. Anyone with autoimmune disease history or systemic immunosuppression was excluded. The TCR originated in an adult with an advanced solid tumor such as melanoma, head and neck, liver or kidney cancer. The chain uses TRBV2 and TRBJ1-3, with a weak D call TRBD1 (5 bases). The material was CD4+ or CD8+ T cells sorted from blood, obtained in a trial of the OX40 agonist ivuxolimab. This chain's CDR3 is CASRGNNGGFGNTIYF. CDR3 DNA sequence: TGTGCCAGCAGGGGGAACAATGGGGGGTTTGGAAACACCATATATTTT.